A selection of T cell receptor beta chains follows, all from one sample in a study of PD-L1 blockade in urothelial cancer. Data came from immunoSEQ multiplex PCR; TCRdb stores just in-frame clones and leaves some out. The sample lists 45,000 to 65,000 clones, over 75% occurring once. The sample in question was PBMCs, obtained around atezolizumab (anti-PD-L1) treatment. The receptors originated from a man aged 40-55 years with urothelial cancer. Each CDR3 is given with its conserved first and last residue. A D gene is named only where the DNA matches it firmly. Clone size is not always given. Where it is, it says once, few, many or a class for expanded clones.

V gene: TRBV7-9
J gene: TRBJ1-5
clone size: .
D gene: .
CDR3 DNA: TGTGCCAGCAGCTTCGGGGGGCATGCTCAGCCCCAGCATTTT
CDR3 protein: CASSFGGHAQPQHF

V gene: TRBV11-2
J gene: TRBJ1-1
clone size: .
D gene: .
CDR3 DNA: TGTGCCAGCAGCTCGACCGGGACGGCGGGGACTGAAGCTTTCTTT
CDR3 protein: CASSSTGTAGTEAFF

V gene: TRBV30
J gene: TRBJ2-3
clone size: .
D gene: TRBD2
CDR3 DNA: TGTGCCTCGACGAAGGGGAGCGGGAGGGCCGGGTTT
CDR3 protein: CASTKGSGRAGF

V gene: TRBV6-1
J gene: TRBJ1-2
clone size: few
D gene: .
CDR3 DNA: TGTGCCAGCCTCCGGGACAACACTAACTATGGCTACACCTTC
CDR3 protein: CASLRDNTNYGYTF

V gene: TRBV13
J gene: TRBJ2-7
clone size: once
D gene: .
CDR3 DNA: TGTGCCAGCAGCCAAACGGGGGAGCAGTACTTC
CDR3 protein: CASSQTGEQYF

V gene: TRBV10-3
J gene: TRBJ1-5
clone size: .
D gene: .
CDR3 DNA: TGTGCCACCGCAGGGTGGAATCAGCCCCAGCATTTT
CDR3 protein: CATAGWNQPQHF

V gene: TRBV28
J gene: TRBJ2-2
clone size: .
D gene: TRBD1
CDR3 DNA: TGTGCCAGCAGTCACGACCGGGACAGGGGAATCACCGGGGAGCTGTTTTTT
CDR3 protein: CASSHDRDRGITGELFF

V gene: TRBV27
J gene: TRBJ2-7
clone size: .
D gene: .
CDR3 DNA: TGTGCCAGCAGCCCCGGCGGGTGGTCCTACGAGCAGTACTTC
CDR3 protein: CASSPGGWSYEQYF

V gene: TRBV9
J gene: TRBJ2-1
clone size: .
D gene: TRBD1
CDR3 DNA: TGTGCCAGCAGCGCAACGGACAGGGCCAACAATGAGCAGTTCTTC
CDR3 protein: CASSATDRANNEQFF

V gene: TRBV5-6
J gene: TRBJ1-5
clone size: .
D gene: TRBD1
CDR3 DNA: TGTGCCAGCAGCTTGGCCAGGGGGCAGCCCCAGCATTTT
CDR3 protein: CASSLARGQPQHF

V gene: TRBV7-9
J gene: TRBJ2-1
clone size: .
D gene: TRBD2
CDR3 DNA: TGTGCCAGCAGCTTATTCGGGGTAGCGGGAATCTACAATGAGCAGTTCTTC
CDR3 protein: CASSLFGVAGIYNEQFF

V gene: TRBV7-8
J gene: TRBJ2-7
clone size: .
D gene: .
CDR3 DNA: TGTGCCAGCAGCTTAGCGACGGGCAGGGCGGGAGAGCAGTACTTC
CDR3 protein: CASSLATGRAGEQYF

V gene: TRBV7-9
J gene: TRBJ1-4
clone size: .
D gene: .
CDR3 DNA: TGTGCCAGCAGCTTTTCCCGCAGGACTGGTGAAAAACTGTTTTTT
CDR3 protein: CASSFSRRTGEKLFF

V gene: TRBV11-3
J gene: TRBJ2-1
clone size: few
D gene: .
CDR3 DNA: TGTGCCAGCAGCTTAGGTACTAGGAACAATGAGCAGTTCTTC
CDR3 protein: CASSLGTRNNEQFF